The present entry profiles one T cell receptor beta chain with its context. No antigen is known for it. The sample belongs to a study of cytomegalovirus exposure and HLA in healthy donors. The PCR had 60 Vbeta and 13 Jbeta primers. Some clones are missing from TCRdb's copy, which holds only in-frame ones; the method was immunoSEQ multiplex PCR. The sample carries about 190,000 clones, 85% to 90% recorded once. Study results and caveats: Later findings reportedly placed an Asian-associated ancestry cluster below the approximately 650-donor mean for N-insertions. Despite most TCR sequences being rare, some public TCRs occurred in many donors. In a later analysis, HLA-C alleles had the fewest associated TCRs, DRB1 alleles the most. An analysis done earlier found most TCR beta V segments productive about 90% or about 30% of the time.

CDR3 length: 16 amino acids. The trim removed 3 bases at V and 6 bases at J, leaving 10 bases unmatched. Germline values: CDR1 MDHEN, CDR2 SYDVKM. This receptor was identified in a man between 25 and 39 years old in good health and CMV-seronegative. Specimen: PBMCs. This sequence joins TRBV28 and TRBJ2-3, with 9 bases fitting TRBD2. CDR3 bases: TGTGCCAGCAGTTTGGGGGGAGCGGGGGGTCGCGATACGCAGTATTTT. The encoded protein is CASSLGGAGGRDTQYF.